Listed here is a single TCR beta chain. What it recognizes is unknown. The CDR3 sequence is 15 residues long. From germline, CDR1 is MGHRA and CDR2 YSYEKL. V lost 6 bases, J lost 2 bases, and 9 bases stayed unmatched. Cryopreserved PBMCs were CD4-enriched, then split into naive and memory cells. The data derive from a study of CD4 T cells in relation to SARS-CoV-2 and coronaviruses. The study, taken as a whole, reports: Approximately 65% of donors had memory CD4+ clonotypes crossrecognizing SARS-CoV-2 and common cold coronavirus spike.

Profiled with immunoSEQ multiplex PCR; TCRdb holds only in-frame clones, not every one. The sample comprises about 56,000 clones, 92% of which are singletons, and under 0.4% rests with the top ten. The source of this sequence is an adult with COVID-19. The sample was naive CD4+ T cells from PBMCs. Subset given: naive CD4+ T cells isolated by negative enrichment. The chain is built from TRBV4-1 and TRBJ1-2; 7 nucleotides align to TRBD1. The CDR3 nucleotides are TGCGCCAGCAGTTCTACGACAGGGTCCAACTATGGCTACACCTTC. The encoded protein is CASSSTTGSNYGYTF.